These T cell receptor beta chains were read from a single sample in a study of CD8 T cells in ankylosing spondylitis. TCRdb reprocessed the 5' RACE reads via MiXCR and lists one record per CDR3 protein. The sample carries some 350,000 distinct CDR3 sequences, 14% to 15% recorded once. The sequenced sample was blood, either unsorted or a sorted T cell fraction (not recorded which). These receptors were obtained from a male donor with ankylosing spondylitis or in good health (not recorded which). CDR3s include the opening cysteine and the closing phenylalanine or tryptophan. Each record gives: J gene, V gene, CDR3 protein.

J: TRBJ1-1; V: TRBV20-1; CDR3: CSALSPNLNTEAFF
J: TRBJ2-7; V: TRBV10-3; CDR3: CAISERRTSGGLNEQYF
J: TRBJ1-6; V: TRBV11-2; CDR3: CASSSTPNSPLHF
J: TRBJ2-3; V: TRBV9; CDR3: CASSAGSGRGTDMQYF
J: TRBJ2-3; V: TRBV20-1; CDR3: CCARDPRTSGSTDTQYF
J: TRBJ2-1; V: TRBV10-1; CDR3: CASGGLAGFYNEQFF
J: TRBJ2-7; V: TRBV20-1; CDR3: CSARDMGQGRFGEQYF
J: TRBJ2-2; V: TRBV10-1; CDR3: CASSDLTGTGYNGELFF
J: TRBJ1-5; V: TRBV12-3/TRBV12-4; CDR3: CASSFYGGSNQPQHF
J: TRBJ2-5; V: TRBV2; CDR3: CASKAGETQYF
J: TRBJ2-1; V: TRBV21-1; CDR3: CASSRRLPGNEQFF
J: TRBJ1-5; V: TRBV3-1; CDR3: CASSHRGLNQPQHF
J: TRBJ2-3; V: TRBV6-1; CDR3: CASSTGTANTDTQYF
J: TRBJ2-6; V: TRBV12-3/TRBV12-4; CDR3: CASSLRQGSSGANVLTF
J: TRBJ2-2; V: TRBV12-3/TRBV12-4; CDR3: CASTPGLAGFTGELFF
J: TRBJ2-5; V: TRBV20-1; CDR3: CSEIQQETQYF
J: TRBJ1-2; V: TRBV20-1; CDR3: CSATPPEGGGGYTF
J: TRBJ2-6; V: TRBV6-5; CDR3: CASSYQTGVGANVLTF
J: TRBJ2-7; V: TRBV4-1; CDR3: CASSQDYSATREQYF
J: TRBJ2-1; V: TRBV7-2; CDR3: CASSVGLAGGPRGEQFF
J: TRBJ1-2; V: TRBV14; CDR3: CASSQLQNYGYTF
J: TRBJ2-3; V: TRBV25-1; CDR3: CASSEYSTGGPTDTQYF
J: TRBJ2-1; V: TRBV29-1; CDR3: CSALLGQWGNEQFF